The 30 T cell receptor beta chains below come from one sample, sequenced in a study of cytomegalovirus exposure and HLA in healthy donors. This PCR relied on a set of 60 Vbeta primers and 13 Jbeta primers. Using immunoSEQ multiplex PCR, the repertoire was profiled, and TCRdb retains in-frame clones only, with some absent. The sample yields 310,000 or so clones, around nine tenths seen once. Sequences were obtained from PBMCs. The receptors were gathered from a woman aged 18-29 years in good health and CMV-seronegative.

This chain joins TRBV10-1 and TRBJ2-3, with D tentatively TRBD2 (6 bases). The V and J ends lost 0 bases and 11 bases respectively, with 15 bases between them. From germline, CDR1 is WNHNN and CDR2 SYGVQD (reference sequence). This CDR3 is 14 amino acids long. CDR3 bases: TGCGCCAGCAGTGAGTCGACGGGGGAGGAAGGGCAGTATTTT. Translating it yields CASSESTGEEGQYF.

The genes are TRBV29-1 and TRBJ1-2, with TRBD1 matching over 8 bases. This CDR3 comprises 17 residues. Trimming removed 3 bases from V and 8 bases from J; junction bases left unmatched: 20. Germline loops: CDR1 SQVTM, CDR2 ANQGSEA. CDR3 DNA sequence: TGCAGCGTTGACCCCTTGGCAGGGGGCGGTCGGAATAAGGGCTACACCTTC. Translated: CSVDPLAGGGRNKGYTF.

About this clone itself: The same CDR3 also results from other DNA sequences found in this sample. The CDR3 loop is CASRDSSYNEQFF. The CDR3 coding sequence is TGTGCCAGCAGGGACAGCTCCTACAATGAGCAGTTCTTC. The V and J genes are TRBV6-5 and TRBJ2-1; tentatively, D is TRBD1 (6 bases). Germline CDR1 is MNHEY and CDR2 is SVGAGI. V dropped 6 bases and J dropped 0 bases, with 6 bases sitting between them. The CDR3 has 13 residues.

This clone is a singleton in its sample. The chain carries TRBV19 and TRBJ1-5; D is possibly TRBD1 (5 bases). Germline V lookup: CDR1 LNHDA, CDR2 SQIVND (reference sequence). The CDR3 sequence is 12 residues long. V gave up 6 bases and J gave up 9 bases, with 12 bases separating them. The CDR3, as DNA: TGTGCCAGTAGAGGACAACTCGGGCCCCAGCATTTT. Translated, it gives CASRGQLGPQHF.

The J gene is TRBJ2-5, the V gene TRBV5-6, with D unclear. The last part of the DNA fits TRBJ2-7 better; the J call may be wrong. The CDR3 covers 12 residues. Germline CDR1 reads SGHDT; CDR2 reads YYEEEE. CDR3 loop: CASSLSSYEQYF. The CDR3 DNA follows: TGTGCCAGCAGCTTGTCCTCCTACGAGCAGTACTTC.

In its sample, this clone was seen a few times. The chain carries TRBV19 and TRBJ2-3; TRBD2 matches 9 bases. The CDR3 sequence is 15 residues long. J gave up 5 bases and V 2 bases, and 5 bases lay outside the gene matches. Germline CDR1 and CDR2: LNHDA and SQIVND (reference sequence). The DNA for the CDR3 is TGTGCCAGTAGTATAACCAGCGGGGGGATAGATACGCAGTATTTT. It yields the protein CASSITSGGIDTQYF. Full variable domain (missing parts from reference TRBV19 and TRBJ2-3): DGGITQSPKYLFRKEGQNVTLSCEQNLNHDAMYWYRQDPGQGLRLIYYSQIVNDFQKGDIAEGYSVSREKKESFPLTVTSAQKNPTAFYLCASSITSGGIDTQYFGPGTRLTVL.

This rearrangement joins TRBV21-1 to TRBJ1-5; TRBD1 reflects the table's D call only, with no check against the DNA. TRBV21-1 is shown as a pseudogene. The CDR3 has 14 amino acids. CDR3: CASSKATNTQPQHF. CDR3 coding DNA: TGTGCCAGCAGCAAAGCGACAAATACTCAGCCCCAGCATTTT.

CDR3 in amino acids: CASSNGQGAPGTEAFF. CDR3 nucleotides: TGTGCCAGCAGCAACGGACAGGGGGCGCCGGGCACTGAAGCTTTCTTT. This chain uses TRBV21-1 with TRBJ1-1; no DNA check was done on the table's D call, TRBD1. TRBV21-1 is tagged as a pseudogene. The CDR3 runs 16 residues.

This chain links TRBV7-2 with TRBJ2-3, with TRBD2 as a possible D gene (7 bases). This CDR3 is built from 15 residues. Germline CDR1 and CDR2: SGHTA and FQGNSA. Deletions cut 4 bases from V and 3 bases from J, with 14 bases between. This CDR3 is CASSSRGGGTDTQYF. The DNA for the CDR3 is TGTGCCAGCAGCTCACGGGGAGGGGGGACAGATACGCAGTATTTT.

With regard to this clone: The same CDR3 also results from other DNA sequences found in this sample. The chain uses TRBV5-6 and TRBJ2-5; D remains ambiguous. The CDR3 has 12 residues. V lost 0 bases and J lost 5, with 5 bases in between. Germline V gives CDR1 SGHDT, CDR2 YYEEEE. The CDR3 DNA reads TGTGCCAGCAGCTTGGCCTCTGAGACCCAGTACTTC. Amino acid sequence: CASSLASETQYF.

This sequence joins TRBV7-2 and TRBJ2-5, with a weak D call TRBD1 (6 bases). This CDR3 region has 14 residues. The germline V gene has CDR1 SGHTA and CDR2 FQGNSA. The ends were cut back, 0 bases at V and 3 bases at J, with 8 bases in the middle. The CDR3 region is CASSLAQGKETQYF. The CDR3 DNA reads TGTGCCAGCAGCTTAGCTCAGGGGAAAGAGACCCAGTACTTC. The variable domain in full, with the rest retrieved from reference TRBV7-2 and TRBJ2-5, is GAGVSQSPSNKVTEKGKDVELRCDPISGHTALYWYRQSLGQGLEFLIYFQGNSAPDKSGLPSDRFSAERTGGSVSTLTIQRTQQEDSAVYLCASSLAQGKETQYFGPGTRLLVL.

The rearrangement links TRBV5-1 to TRBJ1-2; tentatively, D is TRBD1 (5 bases). The CDR3 totals 13 residues. The germline V and J ends were trimmed by 5 bases and 8 bases, with 16 bases remaining between them. Germline assignment: CDR1 SGHRS and CDR2 YFSETQ. The CDR3 DNA reads TGCGCCAGCAGAGGGGAGGGATTAATGGGCTACACCTTC. This gives the protein CASRGEGLMGYTF. Looking up the rest from reference TRBV5-1 and TRBJ1-2 gives the full variable domain: KAGVTQTPRYLIKTRGQQVTLSCSPISGHRSVSWYQQTPGQGLQFLFEYFSETQRNKGNFPGRFSGRQFSNSRSEMNVSTLELGDSALYLCASRGEGLMGYTFGSGTRLTVV.

Turning to this clone: One end of the junction varies from germline; a read error may be responsible. The chain combines TRBV7-9 with TRBJ1-2; no clear D. Germline CDR1 and CDR2: SEHNR and FQNEAQ (reference sequence). The CDR3 length is 16 residues. CDR3 coding DNA: TGTTCCAGCAGCCCAAGTGCGGGGTACAATAACTATGGCTACACCTTC. This codes for CSSSPSAGYNNYGYTF.

V gene TRBV19 combines with J gene TRBJ1-2; D not resolved. Germline loops: CDR1 LNHDA, CDR2 SQIVND (reference sequence). The ends were cut back, 2 bases at V and 8 bases at J, with 18 bases in the middle. CDR3 length: 15 residues. This chain's CDR3 is CASSIPSEAPRGYTF. For the CDR3, the DNA is TGTGCCAGTAGTATACCCTCGGAGGCCCCACGAGGCTACACCTTC.

The chain uses TRBV5-1 and TRBJ2-1; 7 nucleotides line up with TRBD2. The junction had 8 bases not matched to a gene; V was cut back by 0 bases and J by 8 bases. Germline V lookup: CDR1 SGHRS, CDR2 YFSETQ. The CDR3 is 15 residues long. The CDR3 DNA reads TGCGCCAGCAGCTTGGTAGCGGGCCTGATCGATGAGCAGTTCTTC. Its protein product is CASSLVAGLIDEQFF.

This rearrangement joins TRBV27 to TRBJ2-2; no firm D call. CDR3 length: 12 amino acids. Germline V lookup: CDR1 MNHEY, CDR2 SMNVEV (reference sequence). The ends were cut back, 3 bases at V and 5 bases at J, with 4 bases in the middle. This CDR3 is CASSFGTGELFF. In DNA form, the CDR3 reads TGTGCCAGCAGTTTCGGGACCGGGGAGCTGTTTTTT.

The chain uses TRBV2 and TRBJ2-1; D may be TRBD1 (6 bases). Trimming shortened V by 4 bases and J by 2 bases, and 15 bases separated the two germline ends. This CDR3 is 16 amino acids long. CDR1 and CDR2 from the germline V gene are SNHLY and FYNNEI. CDR3 sequence (DNA): TGTGCCAGCAGTGGGGGTCGGGACACCACCTACAATGAGCAGTTCTTC. Translating it yields CASSGGRDTTYNEQFF.

The gene calls are TRBV4-1 and TRBJ1-4, with a tentative D call TRBD1 (5 bases). V lost 0 bases, J lost 10 bases, and 21 bases lay in between. The V gene's germline CDR1 is MGHRA and CDR2 YSYEKL. This CDR3 spans 17 amino acids. Here the CDR3 DNA reads TGCGCCAGCAGCCAAGATTTAATCAGGGCCACGTCGAGAAAACTGTTTTTT. Protein product: CASSQDLIRATSRKLFF.

The chain employs TRBV5-1 and TRBJ1-1; 9 bases are a match to TRBD1. Germline assignment: CDR1 SGHRS and CDR2 YFSETQ. The CDR3 covers 15 residues. Unmatched junction bases numbered 4, after V lost 0 bases and J lost 4 bases. The CDR3 DNA follows: TGCGCCAGCAGCTTGGGGGACAGGGAGGTCACTGAAGCTTTCTTT. Its translation is CASSLGDREVTEAFF.

This chain uses TRBV19 with TRBJ2-7; TRBD1 aligns across 7 bases. J lost 5 bases, V lost 6 bases, and 13 bases had no gene match. The CDR3 totals 15 residues. Germline V gene data show CDR1 as LNHDA and CDR2 as SQIVND (reference sequence). CDR3 coding DNA: TGTGCCAGTAGCGAGAGACAGGGACGGGGTAACGAGCAGTACTTC. Protein sequence: CASSERQGRGNEQYF.

Comment on this clone: This sample also contains other DNA sequences that code for the same CDR3. The genes are TRBV29-1 and TRBJ2-7; possibly TRBD1 for D (5 bases). Trimming took off 4 bases at V and 3 bases at J, with 10 bases between the two ends. Germline CDR1 is SQVTM and CDR2 is ANQGSEA. This CDR3 has 12 residues. Written as DNA, the CDR3 is TGCAGCGTTGGACAGACGAGCTACGAGCAGTACTTC. Residues: CSVGQTSYEQYF.

The rearrangement links TRBV2 to TRBJ2-2; weak D call: TRBD2 (6 bases). The CDR3 runs to 14 residues. Germline assignment: CDR1 SNHLY and CDR2 FYNNEI. Trimming took off 11 bases at V and 6 bases at J, with 19 bases between the two ends. CDR3 residues: CAPEWGRSAGELFF. Here the CDR3 DNA reads TGTGCCCCAGAGTGGGGGAGGTCGGCCGGGGAGCTGTTTTTT.

J is TRBJ1-2 and V is TRBV6-6; TRBD1 might be the D (6 bases). Trimming cost V 11 bases and J 7 bases, with 14 bases left between them. This CDR3 spans 11 amino acids. Per the germline V gene, CDR1 is MNHNY and CDR2 is SVGAGI (reference sequence). DNA of the CDR3: TGTGCCGCAATGGGGGCTCGTGGCTACACCTTC. It specifies CAAMGARGYTF.

This chain uses TRBV9 with TRBJ1-1; tentatively, D is TRBD1 (6 bases). Germline V CDR1 and CDR2: SGDLS, YYNGEE. The CDR3 is made up of 14 amino acids. V dropped 0 bases and J dropped 5 bases, with 11 bases sitting between them. This chain's CDR3 is CASSVDWGRTEAFF. The CDR3 coding sequence is TGTGCCAGCAGCGTAGATTGGGGGCGGACTGAAGCTTTCTTT.

V and J are TRBV19 and TRBJ1-1; D remains unclear. The CDR3 runs to 15 residues. V lost 0 bases, J lost 0 bases, and 8 bases lay in between. The germline gives CDR1 LNHDA, CDR2 SQIVND (reference sequence). Here the CDR3 DNA reads TGTGCCAGTAGTATAGAAGAGCCCTTGAACACTGAAGCTTTCTTT. Translation: CASSIEEPLNTEAFF.

The rearrangement joins TRBV7-2 to TRBJ2-1; 9 bases match TRBD2. The CDR3 runs 19 residues. V dropped 4 bases and J dropped 0; count of bases not matched to a gene: 13. Germline V CDR1 and CDR2: SGHTA, FQGNSA. CDR3 loop: CASSSTVGSGGRSYNEQFF. The DNA of the CDR3 is TGTGCCAGCAGCTCCACGGTGGGTAGCGGGGGCCGCTCCTACAATGAGCAGTTCTTC.

The V and J genes are TRBV9 and TRBJ2-7; TRBD2 matches at 7 bases. Germline-derived CDR1 and CDR2 are SGDLS and YYNGEE. The CDR3 is 15 amino acids. The V and J ends lost 0 bases and 1 base, in that order; junction bases with no gene match: 4. CDR3 residues: CASSVAGLPSYEQYF. The CDR3 nucleotides are TGTGCCAGCAGCGTAGCGGGACTACCGTCCTACGAGCAGTACTTC.

This chain links TRBV13 with TRBJ1-4; maybe TRBD1 (5 bases). V lost 3 bases and J 6 bases, leaving 11 bases between the germline ends. The germline V gene encodes CDR1 PRHDT and CDR2 FYEKMQ (reference sequence). The CDR3 length is 14 residues. DNA for the CDR3: TGTGCCAGCAGCTTGGGAAGGGACTATGAAAAACTGTTTTTT. It codes for CASSLGRDYEKLFF.

The chain employs TRBV2 and TRBJ1-2, with TRBD1 as a possible D gene (5 bases). The CDR3 totals 13 residues. Trimming shortened V by 6 bases and J by 0 bases, and 8 bases separated the two germline ends. CDR1 SNHLY and CDR2 FYNNEI come from the germline V gene. The CDR3 nucleotides read TGTGCCAGCAGGGGGGAGGCTAACTATGGCTACACCTTC. This sequence encodes CASRGEANYGYTF.

This clone turned up a few times. The chain is built from TRBV11-1 and TRBJ2-1, with 7 positions matching TRBD1. This CDR3 contains 13 residues. V lost 5 bases, J lost 6 bases, and 4 bases stayed unmatched. Germline V gene data show CDR1 as SGHAT and CDR2 as FQDESV (reference sequence). CDR3 nucleotide sequence: TGTGCCAGCAGCCTGACAGGGTCCAATGAGCAGTTCTTC. This sequence encodes CASSLTGSNEQFF.